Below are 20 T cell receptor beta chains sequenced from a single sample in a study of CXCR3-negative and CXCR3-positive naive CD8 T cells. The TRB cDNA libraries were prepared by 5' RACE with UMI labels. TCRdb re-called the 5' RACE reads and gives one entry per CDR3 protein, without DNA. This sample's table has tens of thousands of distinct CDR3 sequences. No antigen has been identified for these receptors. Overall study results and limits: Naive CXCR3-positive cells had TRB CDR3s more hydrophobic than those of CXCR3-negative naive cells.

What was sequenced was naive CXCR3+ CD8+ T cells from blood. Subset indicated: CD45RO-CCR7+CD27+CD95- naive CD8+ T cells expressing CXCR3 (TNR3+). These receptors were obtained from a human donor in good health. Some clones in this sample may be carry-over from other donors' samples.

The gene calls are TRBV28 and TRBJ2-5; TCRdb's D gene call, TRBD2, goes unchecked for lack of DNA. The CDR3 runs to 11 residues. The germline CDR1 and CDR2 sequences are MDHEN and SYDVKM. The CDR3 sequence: CASRAGRTQYF.

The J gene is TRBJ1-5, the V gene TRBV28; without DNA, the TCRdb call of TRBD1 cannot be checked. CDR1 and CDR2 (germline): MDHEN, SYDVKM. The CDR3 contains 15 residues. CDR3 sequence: CASSFGGAGDQPQHF.

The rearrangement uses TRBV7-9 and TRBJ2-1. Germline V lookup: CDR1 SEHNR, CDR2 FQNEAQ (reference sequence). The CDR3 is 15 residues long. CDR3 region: CASSLIRGLYNEQFF.

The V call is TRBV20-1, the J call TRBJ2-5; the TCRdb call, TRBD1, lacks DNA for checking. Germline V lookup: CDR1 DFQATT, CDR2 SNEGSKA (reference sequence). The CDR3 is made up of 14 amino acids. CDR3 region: CSARGGTVTETQYF.

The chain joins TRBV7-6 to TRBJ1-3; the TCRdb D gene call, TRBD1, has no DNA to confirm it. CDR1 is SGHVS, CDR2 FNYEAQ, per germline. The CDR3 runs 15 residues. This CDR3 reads CASSPTTGSGNTIYF.

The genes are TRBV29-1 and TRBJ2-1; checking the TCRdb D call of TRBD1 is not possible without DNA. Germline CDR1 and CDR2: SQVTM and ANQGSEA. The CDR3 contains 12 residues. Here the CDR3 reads CSTGTPGQEQFF.

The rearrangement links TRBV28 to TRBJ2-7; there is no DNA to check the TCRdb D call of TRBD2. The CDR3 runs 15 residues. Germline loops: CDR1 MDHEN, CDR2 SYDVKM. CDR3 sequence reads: CASSLGTGGSYEQYF.

The CDR3 spells CASSLGLAETQYF. The rearrangement uses TRBV12-3 or TRBV12-4 and TRBJ2-5; TCRdb proposes TRBD2, but this gene call is untestable without DNA. The CDR3 totals 13 residues.

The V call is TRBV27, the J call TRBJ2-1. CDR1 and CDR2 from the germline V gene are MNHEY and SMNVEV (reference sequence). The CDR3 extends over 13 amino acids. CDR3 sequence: CASSLSVLNEQFF.

CDR3 sequence: CASGKTGDYNEQFF. The chain uses TRBV6-2 or TRBV6-3 and TRBJ2-1; TCRdb proposes TRBD1, but this gene call is untestable without DNA. There are 14 residues in the CDR3. Germline V gene data show CDR1 as MNHEY and CDR2 as SVGEGT.

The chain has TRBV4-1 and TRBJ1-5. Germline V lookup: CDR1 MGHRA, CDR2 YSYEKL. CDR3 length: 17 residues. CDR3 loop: CASSQEALQVSGQPQHF.

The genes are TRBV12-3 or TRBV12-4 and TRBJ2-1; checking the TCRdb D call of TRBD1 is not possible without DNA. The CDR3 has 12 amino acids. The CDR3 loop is CASSNRNYEQFF.

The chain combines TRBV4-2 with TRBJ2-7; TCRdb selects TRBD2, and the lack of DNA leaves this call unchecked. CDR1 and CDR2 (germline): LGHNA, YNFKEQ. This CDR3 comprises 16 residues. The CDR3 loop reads CASSQDWRGEPYEQYF.

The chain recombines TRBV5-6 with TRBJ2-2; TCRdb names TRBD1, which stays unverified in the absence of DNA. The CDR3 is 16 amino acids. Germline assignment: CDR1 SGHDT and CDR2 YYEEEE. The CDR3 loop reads CASSLPGQENTGELFF.

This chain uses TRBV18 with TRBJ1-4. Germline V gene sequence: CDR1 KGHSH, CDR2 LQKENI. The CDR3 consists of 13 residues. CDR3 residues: CASSPDTTEKLFF.

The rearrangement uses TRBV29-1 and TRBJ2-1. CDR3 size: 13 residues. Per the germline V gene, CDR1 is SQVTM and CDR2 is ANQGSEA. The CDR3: CSARGTPDNEQFF.

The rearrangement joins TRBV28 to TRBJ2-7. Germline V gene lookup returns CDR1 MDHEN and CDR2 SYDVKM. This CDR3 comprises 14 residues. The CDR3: CASRIGSGSNEQYF.

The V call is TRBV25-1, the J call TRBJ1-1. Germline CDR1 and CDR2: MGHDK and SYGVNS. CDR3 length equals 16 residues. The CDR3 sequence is CASSEWGEGPYTEAFF.

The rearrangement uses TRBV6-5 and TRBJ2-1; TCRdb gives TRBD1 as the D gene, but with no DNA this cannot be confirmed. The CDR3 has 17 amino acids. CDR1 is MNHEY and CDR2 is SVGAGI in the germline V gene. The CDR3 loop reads CASSYRQGYPETNEQFF.

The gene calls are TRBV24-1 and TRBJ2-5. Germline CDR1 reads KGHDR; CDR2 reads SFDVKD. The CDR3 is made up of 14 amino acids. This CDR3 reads CATSDLKLGETQYF.